These 13 T cell receptor beta chains originate from one sample sequenced in a study of OX40 agonist ivuxolimab in advanced cancers. Library creation used the immunoSEQ multiplex PCR assay. The table comes from immuneACCESS by way of TCRdb, which keeps in-frame sequences with V and J called. Part of the clones is missing from these tables; in studies checked, under half for an unresolved V gene and the rest for unknown reasons. The sample includes 60,000 to 75,000 clones, with roughly 89% observed a single time. The ten largest make up around 25% of the sample. This material consisted of CD4+ or CD8+ T cells sorted from blood, taken in a trial of the OX40 agonist ivuxolimab. Receptors were obtained from an adult with an advanced solid tumor such as melanoma, head and neck, liver or kidney cancer.

CDR3 sequence (DNA): TGTGCCAGCAGTGAATCATCCAACAATGAGCAGTTCTTC. It encodes CASSESSNNEQFF. The rearrangement uses TRBV11-1 and TRBJ2-1; no clear D gene. V was clipped by 6 bases and J by 5 bases, with 11 bases between them. Germline V lookup: CDR1 SGHAT, CDR2 FQDESV (reference sequence). The CDR3 loop spans 13 amino acids.

The rearrangement links TRBV7-9 to TRBJ2-3; TRBD2 matches at 10 bases. The CDR3 runs 16 residues. Looked up from germline, CDR1 is SEHNR and CDR2 is FQNEAQ (reference sequence). Trimming at V came to 5 bases and at J to 4 bases, leaving 9 bases not matched to a gene. Here the CDR3 reads CASSKKRGGRADTQYF. For the CDR3, the DNA is TGTGCCAGCAGCAAAAAGCGGGGGGGCCGGGCAGATACGCAGTATTTT.

The CDR3 reads CASSSGPRRDAKNIQYF. The DNA for the CDR3 is TGTGCCAGCAGTTCGGGACCGAGAAGAGACGCCAAAAACATTCAGTACTTC. The chain recombines TRBV27 with TRBJ2-4; possibly TRBD1 or TRBD2 for D (5 bases each). This CDR3 spans 17 amino acids. Deletions cut 4 bases from V and 1 base from J, with 17 bases between. Germline V lookup: CDR1 MNHEY, CDR2 SMNVEV (reference sequence).

This chain joins TRBV9 and TRBJ2-5, with a weak D call TRBD2 (6 bases). This CDR3 region has 15 residues. Looked up from germline, CDR1 is SGDLS and CDR2 is YYNGEE. V lost 0 bases to trimming and J lost 0 bases, with 9 bases between them. The chain's CDR3 is CASSVGGTYQETQYF. CDR3 coding DNA: TGTGCCAGCAGCGTAGGGGGGACTTACCAAGAGACCCAGTACTTC.

The gene calls are TRBV2 and TRBJ2-5, with D tentatively TRBD1 (6 bases). Germline loops: CDR1 SNHLY, CDR2 FYNNEI. The CDR3 runs 14 residues. Trimming took 5 bases from V and 5 from J, leaving 15 bases between them. The CDR3 region has the DNA TGTGCCAGCAGTAAACAGGGTCCGGAGGAGACCCAGTACTTC. Protein sequence: CASSKQGPEETQYF.

This clone was picked up one time. V usage is TRBV11-3 and J usage is TRBJ2-1; no reliable D call. V was cut by 1 base and J by 7 bases, with 2 bases left in between. Germline CDR1 is SGHNT and CDR2 is YENEEA. This CDR3 comprises 11 residues. The CDR3 DNA reads TGTGCCAGCAGCTTAGCGAATGAGCAGTTCTTC. It codes for CASSLANEQFF.

The gene calls are TRBV11-2 and TRBJ2-3; 7 bases match TRBD2. The CDR3 has 17 residues. Germline V CDR1 and CDR2: SGHAT, FQNNGV. V shed 2 bases, J shed 0 bases, and the junction held 8 bases outside the gene matches. The CDR3 nucleotides are TGTGCCAGCAGCTTAACCCTAGCGGACTTTAGCACAGATACGCAGTATTTT. Protein product: CASSLTLADFSTDTQYF.

J is TRBJ1-1 and V is TRBV7-2; unclear D gene. The germline V and J ends were trimmed by 2 bases and 4 bases, with 14 bases remaining between them. Germline assignment: CDR1 SGHTA and CDR2 FQGNSA. The CDR3 is 15 residues long. The chain's CDR3 is CASSLYAPGSTEAFF. The CDR3 DNA follows: TGTGCCAGCAGCTTATACGCCCCGGGTTCCACTGAAGCTTTCTTT.

The gene calls are TRBV6-6 and TRBJ2-2, with D tentatively TRBD1 (6 bases). The CDR3 is 16 residues long. Germline V CDR1 and CDR2: MNHNY, SVGAGI (reference sequence). V dropped 1 base and J dropped 3 bases, with 12 bases sitting between them. The DNA of the CDR3 is TGTGCCAGCAGTTACTACAGGGTAGGGGACACCGGGGAGCTGTTTTTT. This codes for CASSYYRVGDTGELFF.

The genes are TRBV7-9 and TRBJ1-1, with 7 bases that match TRBD1. CDR1 and CDR2 (germline): SEHNR, FQNEAQ (reference sequence). The CDR3 consists of 14 residues. V gave up 5 bases and J gave up 5 bases; unmatched junction bases: 8. The CDR3 protein is CASSRNQGGTEAFF. Written as DNA, the CDR3 is TGTGCCAGCAGCCGCAACCAGGGGGGGACTGAAGCTTTCTTT.

The genes are TRBV10-1 and TRBJ2-1, with 11 bases identical to TRBD2. After removal of 4 bases from V and 7 bases from J, the junction contained 12 bases not matched to a gene. The CDR3 spans 17 residues. Germline CDR1 is WNHNN and CDR2 is SYGVQD (reference sequence). The CDR3 here is CASSGKSLAGVENEQFF. The CDR3 nucleotides read TGCGCCAGCAGTGGGAAGTCACTAGCGGGAGTCGAGAATGAGCAGTTCTTC.

J is TRBJ2-7 and V is TRBV28, with D perhaps given as TRBD1 or TRBD2 (5 bases each). The V gene lost 8 bases and the J gene lost 5 bases, with 19 bases spanning the gap. Germline CDR1 and CDR2: MDHEN and SYDVKM. The CDR3 totals 14 residues. The CDR3 protein is CASRTGTYLHEQYF. The CDR3 DNA follows: TGTGCCAGCCGAACCGGGACCTATCTCCACGAGCAGTACTTC. The full variable domain, its missing parts supplied by reference TRBV28 and TRBJ2-7, is DVKVTQSSRYLVKRTGEKVFLECVQDMDHENMFWYRQDPGLGLRLIYFSYDVKMKEKGDIPEGYSVSREKKERFSLILESASTNQTSMYLCASRTGTYLHEQYFGPGTRLTVT.

The chain recombines TRBV4-2 with TRBJ2-3; D tentatively fits TRBD1 or TRBD2 (5 bases each). From germline, CDR1 is LGHNA and CDR2 YNFKEQ. Trimming cost V 2 bases and J 6 bases, with 15 bases left between them. The CDR3 sequence is 15 residues long. This CDR3 is CASSQNGAKGDTQYF. The CDR3 bases are TGTGCCAGCAGCCAAAACGGGGCTAAGGGGGATACGCAGTATTTT.